This T cell receptor (beta chain) stems from a study of tumor and adjacent non-tumor tissue in lung cancer. TCRbeta libraries were built with three rounds of nested PCR, modified from ARM-PCR. Each CDR3 protein is one row after TCRdb ran MiXCR on the multiplex PCR reads. The sample consists of about 200,000 distinct CDR3 sequences, less than 80% of them appearing once. CDR3 length equals 17 residues. Trimming removed 0 bases at V and 7 bases at J, with 19 bases between. The germline gives CDR1 LGHNA, CDR2 YSLEER. RNA was extracted from bulk tissue without any cell sorting. This clonotype was obtained from a man between 60 and 75 years old with non-small cell lung cancer. The chain recombines TRBV4-3 with TRBJ2-1; tentative D call: TRBD2 (6 bases). The specimen was lung tumor tissue. CDR3 coding DNA: TGCGCCAGCAGCCAAGACACGGAGGGCGGGATAAGGAATGAGCAGTTCTTC. It specifies CASSQDTEGGIRNEQFF.